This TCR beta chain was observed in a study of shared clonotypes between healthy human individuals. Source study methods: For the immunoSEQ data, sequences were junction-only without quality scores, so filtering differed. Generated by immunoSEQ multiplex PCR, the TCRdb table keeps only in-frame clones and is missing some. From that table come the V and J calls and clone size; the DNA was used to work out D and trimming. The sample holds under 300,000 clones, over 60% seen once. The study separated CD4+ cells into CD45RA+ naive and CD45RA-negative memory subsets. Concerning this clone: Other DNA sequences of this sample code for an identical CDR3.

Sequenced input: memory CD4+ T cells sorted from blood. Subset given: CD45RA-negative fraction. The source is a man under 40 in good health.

Here the CDR3 reads CATSRDRSSYEQYF. CDR3 nucleotides: TGTGCCACCAGCAGAGATCGGAGTTCCTACGAGCAGTACTTC. This chain uses TRBV15 with TRBJ2-7; no clear D. From germline, CDR1 is LNHNV and CDR2 YYDKDF (reference sequence). This CDR3 contains 14 residues. Between the trimmed V and J ends, which lost 0 bases and 1 base, there was a span of 7 bases.